This T cell receptor beta chain was found in a study of Ad26.COV2.S vaccination and SARS-CoV-2 variants. For the study at large: Into the muscle, Ad26.COV2.S was dosed once or twice, 56 days apart.

Treatment specified: some 19 received Ad26.COV2.S at low or high dose, single or two shots; several received placebo; per-sample allocation not given. Collection of samples fell on day 63 after the first vaccine or placebo injection. Study results and limitations: Breadth and depth estimates from TCRs may understate total T cell responses.

The assay was immunoSEQ multiplex PCR, and TCRdb's table has in-frame clones only and misses some. The top ten hold roughly 1.5% of the sample, which has roughly 700,000 clones, 89% seen once. Worth noting for this clone: Its antigen is undetermined.

The CDR3 length is 15 residues. The receptor was isolated from a person aged 18-65 years who received the Ad26.COV2.S COVID-19 vaccine or a placebo. The chain joins TRBV21-1 to TRBJ1-1; the table names TRBD1, a call not compared with the DNA. TRBV21-1 is designated a pseudogene. The sequences come from peripheral blood, collected in a trial of Ad26.COV2.S vaccine versus placebo. The CDR3 loop reads CASSRDRPTNTEAFF. The DNA of the CDR3 is TGTGCCAGCAGCCGGGACAGGCCGACGAACACTGAAGCTTTCTTT.